These 27 T cell receptor beta chains originate from one sample sequenced in a study of blood T cell repertoires in COVID-19. Sequenced by immunoSEQ multiplex PCR; TCRdb stores in-frame clones only, minus some. Among around 130,000 clones listed, around 85% were seen once. The sample comprised peripheral blood. These TCRs come from a human donor in a cohort sampled during active COVID-19.

The genes are TRBV6-1 and TRBJ2-1, with TRBD1 as a possible D gene (6 bases). Looked up from germline, CDR1 is MNHNS and CDR2 is SASEGT. This CDR3 has 14 amino acids. The V end was cut by 2 bases, the J end by 7 bases, with 12 bases between. The CDR3 DNA follows: TGTGCCAGCAGTGAACCTAGGGACAAAAATGAGCAGTTCTTC. Residues: CASSEPRDKNEQFF.

This clone was recorded only once. This sequence joins TRBV5-1 and TRBJ2-1; weak D call: TRBD2 (6 bases). Per germline, CDR1 SGHRS and CDR2 YFSETQ. The germline V and J ends were trimmed by 0 bases and 0 bases, with 22 bases remaining between them. This CDR3 is built from 20 residues. The CDR3 loop reads CASSLVPSAQTLSSYNEQFF. The CDR3 nucleotides read TGCGCCAGCAGCTTGGTTCCTAGCGCACAAACCTTGAGCTCCTACAATGAGCAGTTCTTC.

The V call is TRBV21-1, the J call TRBJ1-6; TRBD1 reflects the table's D call only, with no check against the DNA. TRBV21-1 is an annotated pseudogene. This CDR3 comprises 18 residues. CDR3: CASSKDQGILYYNSPLHF. CDR3 DNA: TGTGCCAGCAGCAAAGATCAGGGAATCCTATACTATAATTCACCCCTCCACTTT.

This clone appeared a single time. The chain is built from TRBV4-3 and TRBJ1-2, with 11 bases lining up with TRBD1. The CDR3 totals 16 residues. The V and J ends lost 0 bases and 4 bases, in that order; junction bases with no gene match: 4. Looked up from germline, CDR1 is LGHNA and CDR2 is YSLEER. CDR3 in amino acids: CASSQEGQGAFYGYTF. CDR3 coding DNA: TGCGCCAGCAGCCAAGAAGGACAGGGGGCTTTCTATGGCTACACCTTC.

This clone was seen once. The rearrangement uses TRBV5-5 and TRBJ1-2; a weak D match, TRBD1 (5 bases). From germline, CDR1 is SGHKS and CDR2 YYEKEE (reference sequence). The CDR3 extends over 15 amino acids. V was clipped by 2 bases and J by 13 bases, with 24 bases between them. Here the CDR3 reads CASSLSPGRSMGGTF. The CDR3, as DNA: TGTGCCAGCAGCTTATCACCGGGACGGTCTATGGGAGGCACCTTC.

The chain has TRBV5-1 and TRBJ2-2; D is possibly TRBD2 (6 bases). V lost 0 bases and J 5 bases, leaving 14 bases between the germline ends. The CDR3 sequence is 16 residues long. Germline CDR1 SGHRS, CDR2 YFSETQ. This CDR3 reads CASSLVGSGGTGELFF. In DNA form, the CDR3 reads TGCGCCAGCAGCTTGGTCGGTAGCGGAGGAACCGGGGAGCTGTTTTTT.

The chain employs TRBV29-1 and TRBJ1-4; the D gene is possibly TRBD1 (6 bases). The CDR3 extends over 12 amino acids. Germline V CDR1 and CDR2: SQVTM, ANQGSEA. Trimming pared 5 bases from V and 5 bases from J, leaving 9 bases between. The CDR3 spells CSVKGDNEKLFF. The CDR3 DNA reads as TGCAGCGTTAAGGGGGACAATGAAAAACTGTTTTTT. Full variable domain (outside the CDR3, taken from reference TRBV29-1 and TRBJ1-4): SAVISQKPSRDICQRGTSLTIQCQVDSQVTMMFWYRQQPGQSLTLIATANQGSEATYESGFVIDKFPISRPNLTFSTLTVSNMSPEDSSIYLCSVKGDNEKLFFGSGTQLSVL.

The gene calls are TRBV4-3 and TRBJ2-6; 8 bases are shared with TRBD1. V was pared by 2 bases and J by 1 base, with 7 bases of the junction left unmatched. This CDR3 is built from 18 residues. Germline V CDR1 and CDR2: LGHNA, YSLEER. The CDR3 spells CASSQWSGGISGANVLTF. The CDR3, as DNA: TGCGCCAGCAGCCAATGGTCAGGGGGCATTTCTGGGGCCAACGTCCTGACTTTC.

This chain connects TRBV7-2 to TRBJ2-5; TRBD1 matches at 7 bases. J lost 5 bases, V lost 5 bases, and 5 bases had no gene match. The germline V gene has CDR1 SGHTA and CDR2 FQGNSA. This CDR3 spans 13 amino acids. The CDR3 DNA is TGTGCCAGCAGCCGAACACAGGGGGAGACCCAGTACTTC. It specifies CASSRTQGETQYF. The full variable domain, its missing parts supplied by reference TRBV7-2 and TRBJ2-5, is GAGVSQSPSNKVTEKGKDVELRCDPISGHTALYWYRQSLGQGLEFLIYFQGNSAPDKSGLPSDRFSAERTGGSVSTLTIQRTQQEDSAVYLCASSRTQGETQYFGPGTRLLVL.

The chain combines TRBV21-1 with TRBJ2-1; the DNA was not used to check the table's D call, TRBD2. TRBV21-1 is given as a pseudogene. The CDR3 contains 16 residues. The CDR3 region is CASFITELSSYNEQFF. The CDR3 nucleotides read TGTGCCAGCTTTATAACCGAGTTGAGCTCCTACAATGAGCAGTTCTTC.

The V and J genes are TRBV7-9 and TRBJ1-1; D perhaps matches TRBD1 (6 bases). The CDR3 is 13 amino acids. V lost 0 bases, J lost 5 bases, and 7 bases lay in between. Germline-derived CDR1 and CDR2 are SEHNR and FQNEAQ (reference sequence). CDR3 loop: CASSLAQGTEAFF. The CDR3 coding sequence is TGTGCCAGCAGCTTAGCCCAGGGGACTGAAGCTTTCTTT.

In its sample, this clone was seen once. The chain joins TRBV6-6 to TRBJ1-2; the match to TRBD1 covers 7 bases. The CDR3 length is 15 residues. Trimming took 8 bases from V and 6 from J; bases not matched to a gene: 15. The germline CDR1 and CDR2 sequences are MNHNY and SVGAGI (reference sequence). The CDR3 DNA follows: TGTGCCAGCCATCTCCAGGGGGGACCCCTTCATGGCTACACCTTC. It yields the protein CASHLQGGPLHGYTF.

This clone was detected once. CDR3 residues: CASSRGLTSTDTQYF. The CDR3 DNA sequence: TGTGCCAGCAGCCGCGGACTAACTAGCACAGATACGCAGTATTTT. V usage is TRBV11-3 and J usage is TRBJ2-3, with TRBD2 as a possible D gene (6 bases). Germline CDR1 SGHNT, CDR2 YENEEA. The CDR3 consists of 15 residues. The V and J ends lost 5 bases and 0 bases respectively, with 12 bases between them.

This clone was observed a handful of times. CDR3 DNA: TGTGCCAGCAGTGGGGCAACCAATCAGCCCCAGCATTTT. Protein: CASSGATNQPQHF. The V gene is TRBV2, the J gene TRBJ1-5; D gene uncertain. From germline, CDR1 is SNHLY and CDR2 FYNNEI. The ends were cut back, 4 bases at V and 3 bases at J, with 7 bases in the middle. The CDR3 runs to 13 residues.

The rearrangement links TRBV2 to TRBJ2-7, with D hard to call. Trimming pared 8 bases from V and 3 bases from J, leaving 8 bases between. The V gene's germline CDR1 is SNHLY and CDR2 FYNNEI. The CDR3 is made up of 11 amino acids. CDR3 DNA: TGTGCCAGCGCGGCCTTCTACGAGCAGTACGTC. Translating it yields CASAAFYEQYV.

The chain joins TRBV7-9 to TRBJ1-2; 10 bases are shared with TRBD1. Germline V gene data show CDR1 as SEHNR and CDR2 as FQNEAQ (reference sequence). The CDR3 is 13 amino acids. V trimming: 5 bases; J trimming: 5 bases; junction bases outside the gene matches: 2. CDR3: CASSGTGDYGYTF. The CDR3 DNA reads TGTGCCAGCAGCGGGACAGGGGATTATGGCTACACCTTC.

This clone has only one observation. The J gene is TRBJ2-7, the V gene TRBV7-6, with 10 bases aligning to TRBD2. The germline V gene encodes CDR1 SGHVS and CDR2 FNYEAQ. Trimming removed 0 bases from V and 0 bases from J; junction bases left unmatched: 5. CDR3 length: 17 residues. The CDR3 reads CASSLAPSGGFSYEQYF. CDR3 bases: TGTGCCAGCAGCTTAGCGCCTAGCGGGGGTTTCTCCTACGAGCAGTACTTC.

The chain combines TRBV5-1 with TRBJ1-5; D perhaps matches TRBD1 (6 bases). From germline, CDR1 is SGHRS and CDR2 YFSETQ. The V gene lost 5 bases and the J gene lost 4 bases, with 13 bases spanning the gap. This CDR3 comprises 14 residues. CDR3 DNA: TGCGCCAGCAGTTGGGACACGGTGAATCAGCCCCAGCATTTT. Translation gives CASSWDTVNQPQHF.

The chain combines TRBV11-2 with TRBJ2-2; 11 bases match TRBD2. Germline CDR1 reads SGHAT; CDR2 reads FQNNGV. The CDR3 consists of 16 residues. V was clipped by 5 bases and J by 5 bases; unmatched bases: 7. CDR3 protein: CASSISSGRFTGELFF. In DNA, the CDR3 is TGTGCCAGCAGCATATCTAGCGGGAGGTTTACCGGGGAGCTGTTTTTT. Looking up the rest from reference TRBV11-2 and TRBJ2-2 gives the full variable domain: EAGVAQSPRYKIIEKRQSVAFWCNPISGHATLYWYQQILGQGPKLLIQFQNNGVVDDSQLPKDRFSAERLKGVDSTLKIQPAKLEDSAVYLCASSISSGRFTGELFFGEGSRLTVL.

This chain links TRBV6-5 with TRBJ1-2; a possible D gene is TRBD1 (5 bases). This CDR3 has 12 amino acids. The germline gives CDR1 MNHEY, CDR2 SVGAGI. Trimming shortened V by 6 bases and J by 3 bases, and 8 bases separated the two germline ends. CDR3 in DNA: TGTGCCAGCAGGGCGGGACACTATGGCTACACCTTC. Translated: CASRAGHYGYTF.

CDR3: CASSFSGQSYEQYF. DNA of the CDR3: TGTGCCAGCAGTTTTTCGGGACAGAGCTACGAGCAGTACTTC. This rearrangement joins TRBV27 to TRBJ2-7; 7 bases are shared with TRBD1. The CDR3 extends over 14 amino acids. V lost 3 bases and J lost 3; bases outside the gene matches: 5. The germline V gene encodes CDR1 MNHEY and CDR2 SMNVEV (reference sequence).

The rearrangement uses TRBV7-2 and TRBJ2-5; possibly TRBD2 for D (6 bases). This CDR3 contains 15 residues. V was cut by 1 base and J by 0 bases, with 9 bases left in between. The germline gives CDR1 SGHTA, CDR2 FQGNSA. The CDR3 region has the DNA TGTGCCAGCAGCTTAGACGGAGGGAACCAAGAGACCCAGTACTTC. It is translated as CASSLDGGNQETQYF.

The J gene is TRBJ2-1, the V gene TRBV5-1; 9 bases are a match to TRBD2. The CDR3 loop spans 17 amino acids. The trim removed 1 base at V and 1 base at J, leaving 6 bases unmatched. The V gene's germline CDR1 is SGHRS and CDR2 YFSETQ. The CDR3 sequence is CASSLILAGSSYNEQFF. CDR3 in DNA: TGCGCCAGCAGCTTGATCCTAGCGGGGAGTTCCTACAATGAGCAGTTCTTC.

The chain links TRBV9 to TRBJ2-7; possibly TRBD1 for D (5 bases). Germline V gene data show CDR1 as SGDLS and CDR2 as YYNGEE. The CDR3 extends over 15 amino acids. V lost 6 bases, J lost 6 bases, and 22 bases lay in between. The chain's CDR3 is CASTLGQAWVSEQYV. The DNA for the CDR3 is TGTGCCAGCACCCTGGGGCAGGCTTGGGTGAGCGAGCAGTACGTC.

This clone was found once. The rearrangement joins TRBV5-4 to TRBJ1-4; a possible D gene is TRBD1 (5 bases). The CDR3 runs to 14 residues. Germline lookup yields CDR1 SGHNT and CDR2 YYREEE (reference sequence). Trimming took 0 bases from V and 8 from J, leaving 11 bases between them. The CDR3 loop is CASSLAGDWEKLFF. The CDR3 DNA is TGTGCCAGCAGCTTGGCGGGGGATTGGGAAAAACTGTTTTTT.

V and J are TRBV5-1 and TRBJ1-5, with D perhaps matching TRBD1 (5 bases). V dropped 0 bases and J dropped 7 bases, with 11 bases sitting between them. Per the germline V gene, CDR1 is SGHRS and CDR2 is YFSETQ. The CDR3 extends over 14 amino acids. The CDR3: CASSLEAGRQPQHF. The CDR3 bases are TGCGCCAGCAGCTTGGAGGCAGGGCGACAGCCCCAGCATTTT.

The genes are TRBV6-5 and TRBJ1-2, with a possible D match to TRBD1 (5 bases). The CDR3 runs to 14 residues. The V gene's germline CDR1 is MNHEY and CDR2 SVGAGI. Trimming took 2 bases from V and 7 from J, leaving 14 bases between them. CDR3 residues: CASSYGGVPAGYTF. As DNA, the CDR3 is TGTGCCAGCAGTTACGGGGGGGTCCCTGCTGGCTACACCTTC.